This T cell receptor (beta chain) was sequenced in a study of beta chain features in type 1 diabetes. At the level of the study: Healthy donors and patients showed comparable age, gender and cell yields. All samples together contributed some 100,000,000 sorted cells for examination. Findings and limits, study-wide: TCRB CDR3s were moderately but significantly shorter in Type 1 diabetes patients in all four CD4+ subsets. Lower insertion and higher deletion counts appeared at VDJ junctions in type 1 diabetes patients.

V lost 1 base and J 5 bases, leaving 18 bases between the germline ends. The CDR3 loop spans 16 amino acids. The germline CDR1 and CDR2 sequences are SGHRS and YFSETQ. cDNA synthesis used the whole RNA isolate, giving expressed TCRB sequences. There were about 3.57 million reads on average in the naive, central memory and regulatory T cell samples. TCRdb's copy holds only in-frame clones and misses some; the assay was immunoSEQ multiplex PCR. The table has 640,000 or so clones, roughly an eighth seen once; the top ten hold 0.022%. About this clone itself: Its antigen is undetermined.

The chain combines TRBV5-1 with TRBJ2-5; possibly TRBD1 for D (6 bases). The sample was naive CD4+ T cells from blood. The receptor was isolated from a man between 18 and 35 years old with type 1 diabetes. Here the CDR3 DNA reads TGCGCCAGCAGCTTGATACCAGGGGACCTGGGGGAGACCCAGTACTTC. It codes for CASSLIPGDLGETQYF.